These 3 T cell receptor beta chains were all obtained from the same sample, sequenced in a study of blood T cell repertoires in COVID-19. Profiled with immunoSEQ multiplex PCR; TCRdb holds only in-frame clones, not every one. Of roughly 250,000 clones listed, about nine tenths were seen once; the top ten hold 2% to 2.5%. Sequencing was carried out using PBMCs or T cells enriched from blood (not recorded which). These receptor sequences come from a woman in her thirties or forties with acute COVID-19.

This clone was picked up one time. This rearrangement joins TRBV10-3 to TRBJ1-2, with a possible D match to TRBD1 (5 bases). V dropped 6 bases and J dropped 0 bases, with 14 bases sitting between them. This CDR3 comprises 15 residues. Per germline, CDR1 ENHRY and CDR2 SYGVKD. The CDR3 loop reads CAIRAGNPSNYGYTF. The CDR3, as DNA: TGTGCCATCAGAGCAGGGAACCCATCTAACTATGGCTACACCTTC.

The chain has TRBV3-1 (or the pseudogene TRBV3-2) and TRBJ1-1, with 7 bases fitting TRBD1. Germline V CDR1 and CDR2: LGHDT, YNNKEL (reference sequence). V was clipped by 2 bases and J by 7 bases; unmatched bases: 4. The length of the CDR3 is 13 residues. CDR3 residues: CASSQKRDSEAFF. CDR3 DNA: TGTGCCAGCAGCCAAAAGAGGGACAGTGAAGCTTTCTTT.

V usage is TRBV15 and J usage is TRBJ1-1; weak D call: TRBD1 (6 bases). Germline values: CDR1 LNHNV, CDR2 YYDKDF (reference sequence). V was clipped by 2 bases and J by 3 bases, with 13 bases between them. CDR3 length: 15 residues. In nucleotides, the CDR3 is TGTGCCACCAGCAGAAACAGGGAGGGGGACACTGAAGCTTTCTTT. It yields the protein CATSRNREGDTEAFF.